These T cell receptor beta chains were read from a single sample in a study of OX40 agonist ivuxolimab in advanced cancers. Sequencing was performed with immunoSEQ multiplex PCR; in TCRdb, only in-frame clones are kept and a portion is missing. This table holds tens of thousands of clones, 80% found once. The material sequenced was CD4+ or CD8+ T cells sorted from blood, taken in a trial of the OX40 agonist ivuxolimab. The origin of the receptors is an adult with an advanced solid tumor such as melanoma, head and neck, liver or kidney cancer. CDR3s include the opening cysteine and the closing phenylalanine or tryptophan. The order of the fields is clone size, CDR3 length, J gene, D gene, V gene, CDR3 protein, CDR3 DNA. A D gene is named only where the DNA matches it firmly. Only some rows state a clone size, as once, few, many or a class for expanded clones.

>.|18|TRBJ2-3|TRBD2|TRBV5-4
CASSHGLAGGWSADTQYF
TGTGCCAGCAGCCACGGACTAGCGGGAGGCTGGAGCGCAGATACGCAGTATTTT
>.|18|TRBJ1-3|TRBD1|TRBV18
CASSPPMRTGGSGNTIYF
TGTGCCAGCTCACCACCAATGAGGACAGGTGGCTCTGGAAACACCATATATTTT
>.|11|TRBJ2-1|.|TRBV5-1
CASSSRDEQFF
TGCGCCAGCAGCTCGCGGGATGAGCAGTTCTTC
>.|12|TRBJ1-1|.|TRBV7-8
CASSLRPTEAFF
TGTGCCAGCAGCTTACGACCAACTGAAGCTTTCTTT
>.|15|TRBJ2-7|TRBD1|TRBV2
CASSEGQIRIYEQYF
TGTGCCAGCAGTGAGGGACAGATAAGAATTTACGAGCAGTACTTC
>.|14|TRBJ2-5|.|TRBV2
CASSVPSRQETQYF
TGTGCCAGCAGTGTCCCTAGCCGCCAAGAGACCCAGTACTTC
>.|13|TRBJ1-2|TRBD1|TRBV5-4
CASSIDRGYGYTF
TGTGCCAGCAGCATCGACAGGGGGTATGGCTACACCTTC
>.|14|TRBJ1-3|TRBD1|TRBV5-1
CASRTTGLENTIYF
TGCGCCAGCAGAACGACAGGGCTGGAAAACACCATATATTTT
>.|14|TRBJ1-2|TRBD1|TRBV2
CASVVIPGGYGYTF
TGTGCCAGCGTCGTGATTCCAGGGGGCTATGGCTACACCTTC
>few|15|TRBJ2-7|.|TRBV6-1
CASRTTIRGTYEQYF
TGTGCCAGCAGAACTACAATCCGAGGAACCTACGAGCAGTACTTC
>.|13|TRBJ2-5|.|TRBV29-1
CSVELNIRETQYF
TGCAGCGTTGAGCTGAACATTAGAGAGACCCAGTACTTC
>.|13|TRBJ2-2|.|TRBV2
CASSSTATGELFF
TGTGCCAGCAGTTCCACAGCCACCGGGGAGCTGTTTTTT
>.|14|TRBJ2-3|TRBD1|TRBV28
CASRSTGTIDTQYF
TGTGCCAGCAGGTCGACAGGGACCATAGATACGCAGTATTTT
>.|12|TRBJ2-7|.|TRBV5-4
CASTASDYEQYF
TGTGCCTCCACGGCTAGCGACTACGAGCAGTACTTC
>.|15|TRBJ1-2|.|TRBV4-3
CASSQGPGRFYGYTF
TGCGCCAGCAGCCAAGGGCCTGGACGGTTCTATGGCTACACCTTC
>.|20|TRBJ2-1|TRBD1|TRBV7-8
CASSLEFGTGGRLSYNEQFF
TGTGCCAGCAGCTTAGAATTCGGGACAGGGGGACGTCTTTCCTACAATGAGCAGTTCTTC
>.|15|TRBJ1-1|.|TRBV6-1
CASSLYSSGDTEAFF
TGTGCCAGCAGTCTATACTCGTCAGGGGACACTGAAGCTTTCTTT
>.|16|TRBJ1-2|TRBD1|TRBV5-1
CASSLEAGTGGDGYTF
TGCGCCAGCAGCTTGGAAGCTGGGACAGGGGGCGACGGCTACACCTTC
>.|15|TRBJ2-1|.|TRBV10-3
CAISDDTWRGNEQFF
TGTGCCATCAGTGACGATACCTGGAGGGGCAATGAGCAGTTCTTC
>.|15|TRBJ2-7|TRBD2|TRBV19
CASSHPGLAGDEQYF
TGTGCCAGTAGTCATCCGGGACTAGCGGGAGACGAGCAGTACTTC
>.|16|TRBJ2-3|.|TRBV9
CASSVGAGTASDTQYF
TGTGCCAGCAGCGTAGGGGCGGGAACGGCTTCCGATACGCAGTATTTT
>.|15|TRBJ2-7|.|TRBV6-1
CASSDFPTGSYEQYF
TGTGCCAGCAGTGACTTCCCCACGGGCTCCTACGAGCAGTACTTC
>.|15|TRBJ2-7|TRBD1|TRBV6-1
CASAATGGLSYEQYF
TGTGCCAGCGCGGCCACAGGGGGCTTATCCTACGAGCAGTACTTC
>.|17|TRBJ1-2|.|TRBV5-4
CASSQDGPPGDSYGYTF
TGCGCCAGCAGCCAAGATGGTCCCCCAGGGGACTCCTATGGCTACACCTTC
>few|11|TRBJ2-7|.|TRBV13
CASSREYEQYF
TGTGCCAGCAGCCGAGAATACGAGCAGTACTTC
>.|13|TRBJ2-7|.|TRBV5-6
CASSAGRFYEQYF
TGTGCCAGCAGCGCGGGACGGTTCTACGAGCAGTACTTC
>.|14|TRBJ1-5|TRBD1|TRBV5-1
CASSATGAHQPQHF
TGCGCCAGCAGCGCAACAGGGGCCCATCAGCCCCAGCATTTT
>.|17|TRBJ2-1|TRBD2|TRBV19
CASSIINLAGLYNEQFF
TGTGCCAGTAGCATAATAAATCTAGCGGGCCTTTACAATGAGCAGTTCTTC
>.|14|TRBJ2-7|TRBD2|TRBV28
CASSFPSRGNEQYF
TGTGCCAGCAGTTTCCCCTCGCGGGGGAACGAGCAGTACTTC
>once|15|TRBJ2-1|TRBD2|TRBV19
CASSMREGSYNEQFF
TGTGCCAGTAGTATGCGGGAGGGGTCCTACAATGAGCAGTTCTTC
>.|13|TRBJ2-7|.|TRBV2
CASSWEDTYEQYF
TGTGCCAGCAGTTGGGAGGACACCTACGAGCAGTACTTC
>.|15|TRBJ2-3|.|TRBV7-8
CASSLVGVGSDTQYF
TGTGCCAGCAGCTTAGTTGGTGTGGGGTCAGATACGCAGTATTTT
>.|13|TRBJ2-4|.|TRBV30
CAWRPLAKNIQYF
TGTGCCTGGAGGCCCCTAGCCAAAAACATTCAGTACTTC
>.|13|TRBJ1-2|.|TRBV10-2
CASSGWAGGGYTF
TGCGCCAGCAGCGGATGGGCAGGTGGCGGCTACACCTTC
>.|16|TRBJ2-1|.|TRBV10-1
CASSEWTGANYNEQFF
TGCGCCAGCAGTGAGTGGACGGGAGCCAACTACAATGAGCAGTTCTTC
>.|14|TRBJ2-1|TRBD1|TRBV2
CARGRTGGYNEQFF
TGTGCCAGGGGCCGGACAGGGGGCTACAATGAGCAGTTCTTC
>.|16|TRBJ1-1|TRBD1|TRBV5-1
CANSLGGATGDTEAFF
TGCGCCAACAGCTTGGGTGGGGCAACAGGGGACACTGAAGCTTTCTTT
>.|17|TRBJ1-6|.|TRBV2
CARKNPLLSDYNSPLHF
TGTGCCAGAAAGAATCCCCTATTGTCGGACTATAATTCACCCCTCCACTTT
>.|15|TRBJ2-3|.|TRBV5-1
CASSRRGLFTDTQYF
TGCGCCAGCAGCCGACGGGGGCTTTTCACAGATACGCAGTATTTT
>.|14|TRBJ1-1|.|TRBV6-5
CASSYSAHVTEAFF
TGTGCCAGCAGTTACTCGGCTCACGTCACTGAAGCTTTCTTT
>.|15|TRBJ2-1|TRBD2|TRBV9
CASSVGAGSYNEQFF
TGTGCCAGCAGCGTAGGAGCGGGATCATACAATGAGCAGTTCTTC
>.|15|TRBJ2-1|.|TRBV5-1
CASSLGRSSYNEQFF
TGCGCCAGCAGCTTGGGGAGGAGCTCCTACAATGAGCAGTTCTTC
>.|14|TRBJ1-2|.|TRBV7-9
CASSDRHPNYGYTF
TGTGCCAGCAGTGACCGGCACCCTAACTATGGCTACACCTTC
>.|14|TRBJ2-3|.|TRBV9
CASSVAGFTDTQYF
TGTGCCAGCAGCGTGGCCGGGTTCACAGATACGCAGTATTTT
>.|17|TRBJ1-5|TRBD1|TRBV19
CASSNWDRDRSNQPQHF
TGTGCCAGTAGTAACTGGGACAGGGACAGGAGCAATCAGCCCCAGCATTTT
>.|16|TRBJ2-1|TRBD1|TRBV5-1
CASSLYKTGSYNEQFF
TGCGCCAGCAGCTTGTATAAGACAGGGTCCTACAATGAGCAGTTCTTC
>once|13|TRBJ2-7|.|TRBV30
CAWSVVGNGEQYF
TGTGCCTGGAGTGTAGTAGGGAACGGCGAGCAGTACTTC
>.|15|TRBJ2-2|TRBD2|TRBV5-6
CASSLLAGGTGELFF
TGTGCCAGCAGCTTACTAGCGGGAGGCACCGGGGAGCTGTTTTTT
>.|13|TRBJ1-4|TRBD1|TRBV6-5
CASQGGLDEKLFF
TGTGCCAGCCAAGGGGGCTTGGATGAAAAACTGTTTTTT
>.|11|TRBJ2-7|.|TRBV20-1
CSARDFYEQYF
TGCAGTGCTAGAGATTTCTACGAGCAGTACTTC
>.|14|TRBJ2-1|.|TRBV28
CASSYRIWRDEQFF
TGTGCCAGCAGTTATAGGATCTGGAGGGATGAGCAGTTCTTC
>few|13|TRBJ2-1|.|TRBV7-2
CASSPYAPNEQFF
TGTGCCAGCAGCCCCTACGCTCCCAATGAGCAGTTCTTC
>.|13|TRBJ2-3|.|TRBV6-4
CASSDSGARGQYF
TGTGCCAGCAGTGACTCAGGGGCCCGAGGGCAGTATTTT
>.|19|TRBJ2-1|TRBD2|TRBV4-3
CASSQDGGRTLAGGFRQFF
TGCGCCAGCAGCCAAGATGGCGGGCGGACACTAGCGGGGGGGTTTAGGCAGTTCTTC
>.|16|TRBJ2-4|TRBD2|TRBV9
CASSVGQAGVGDIQYF
TGTGCCAGCAGCGTAGGTCAAGCGGGAGTGGGAGACATTCAGTACTTC
>.|15|TRBJ2-5|.|TRBV2
CASSGHRQVGETQYF
TGTGCCAGCAGTGGCCACCGACAGGTCGGGGAGACCCAGTACTTC